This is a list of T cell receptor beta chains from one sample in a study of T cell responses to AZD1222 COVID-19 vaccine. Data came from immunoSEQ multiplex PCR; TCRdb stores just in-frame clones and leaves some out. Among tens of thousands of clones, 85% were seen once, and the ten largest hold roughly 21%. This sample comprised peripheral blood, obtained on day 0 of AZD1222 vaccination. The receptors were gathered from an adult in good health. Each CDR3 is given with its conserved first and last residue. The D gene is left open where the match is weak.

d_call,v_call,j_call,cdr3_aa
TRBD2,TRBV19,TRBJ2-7,CASSMGPGTSGDEQYF
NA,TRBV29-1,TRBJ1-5,CSVGEIDGRPQHF
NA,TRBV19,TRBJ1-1,CASSIGRLTEAFF
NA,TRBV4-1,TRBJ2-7,CASSQVQRGYEQYF
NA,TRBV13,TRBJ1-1,CASKAGSYTEAFF
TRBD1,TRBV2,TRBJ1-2,CASGGQVLNYGYTF
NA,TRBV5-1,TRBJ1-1,CASSLEGQSEAFF
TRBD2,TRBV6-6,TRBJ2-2,CASTPGGKYTGELFF
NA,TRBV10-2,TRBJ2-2,CASSGQYTGELFF
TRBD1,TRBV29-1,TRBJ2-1,CSARTGTGASNEQFF
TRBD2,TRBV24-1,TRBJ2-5,CATSGPGTSGQETQYF
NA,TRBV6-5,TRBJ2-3,CASSYRLATDTQYF
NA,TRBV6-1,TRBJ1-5,CASSEAPGQLYSNQPQHF
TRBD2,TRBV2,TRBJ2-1,CASSEVAGGPGEQFF
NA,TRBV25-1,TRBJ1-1,CASSDPNGPTEAFF
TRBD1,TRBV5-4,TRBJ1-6,CASSGDRGPYNSPLHF